This T cell receptor beta chain derives from a study of blood T cell repertoires in COVID-19. The CDR3 runs to 12 residues. Germline V gene data show CDR1 as MNHEY and CDR2 as SMNVEV (reference sequence). J lost 11 bases, V lost 5 bases, and 7 bases had no gene match. Original processing methods: Amplifying reference gene primers gave estimates of nucleated cell counts. Sequencing used immunoSEQ multiplex PCR; TCRdb keeps in-frame clones, though not all of them. Clone size and V and J calls were adopted from that table, with D and trimming inferred from the DNA. The table records around 150,000 clones, around 79% of them present only once.

The rearrangement joins TRBV27 to TRBJ1-1; the match to TRBD1 covers 8 bases. Sequenced sample: peripheral blood. The source of this sequence is a man over 45 with active or convalescent COVID-19. This CDR3 reads CASSLNRGMAFF. The DNA for the CDR3 is TGTGCCAGCAGTCTAAACAGGGGGATGGCTTTCTTT.